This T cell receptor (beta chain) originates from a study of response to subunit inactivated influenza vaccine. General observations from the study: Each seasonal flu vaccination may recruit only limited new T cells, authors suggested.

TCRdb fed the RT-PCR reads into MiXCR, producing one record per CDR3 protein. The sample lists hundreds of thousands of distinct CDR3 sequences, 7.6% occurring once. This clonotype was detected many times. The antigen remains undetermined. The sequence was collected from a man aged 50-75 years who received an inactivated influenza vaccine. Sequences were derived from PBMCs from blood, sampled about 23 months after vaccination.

The CDR3 loop reads CASSADSGTPSTDTQYF. In DNA form, the CDR3 reads TGTGCCAGCAGCGCCGACTCCGGGACACCTAGCACAGATACGCAGTATTTT. This sequence joins TRBV7-2 and TRBJ2-3; D is possibly TRBD1 (6 bases). Germline CDR1 is SGHTA and CDR2 is FQGNSA. The CDR3 contains 17 residues. V was clipped by 5 bases and J by 0 bases, with 18 bases between them.